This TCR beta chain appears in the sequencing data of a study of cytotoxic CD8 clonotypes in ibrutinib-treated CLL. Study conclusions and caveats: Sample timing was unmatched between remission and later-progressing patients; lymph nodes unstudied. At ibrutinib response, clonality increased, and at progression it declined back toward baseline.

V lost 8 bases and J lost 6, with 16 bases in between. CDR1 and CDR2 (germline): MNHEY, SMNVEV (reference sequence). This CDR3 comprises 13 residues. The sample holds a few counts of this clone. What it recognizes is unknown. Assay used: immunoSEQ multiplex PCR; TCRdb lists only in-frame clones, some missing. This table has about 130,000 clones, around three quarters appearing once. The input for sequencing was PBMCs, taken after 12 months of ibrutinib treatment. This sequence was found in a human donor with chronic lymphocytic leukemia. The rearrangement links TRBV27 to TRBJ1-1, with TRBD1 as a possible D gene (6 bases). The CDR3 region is CASSMDSYAEAFF. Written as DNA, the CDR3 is TGTGCCAGCTCAATGGACAGTTACGCTGAAGCTTTCTTT.